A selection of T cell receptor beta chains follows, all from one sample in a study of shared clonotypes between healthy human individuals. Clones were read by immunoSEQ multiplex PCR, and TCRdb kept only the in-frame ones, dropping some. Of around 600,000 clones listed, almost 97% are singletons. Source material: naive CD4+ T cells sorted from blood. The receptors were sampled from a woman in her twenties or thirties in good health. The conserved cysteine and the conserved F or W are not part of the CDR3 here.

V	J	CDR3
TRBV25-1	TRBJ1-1	ASSATRGSGEAF
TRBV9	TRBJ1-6	ASSSRTGRNSPLH
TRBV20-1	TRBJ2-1	SARGMEQAL
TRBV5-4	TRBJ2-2	ASSLGAGANTGELF
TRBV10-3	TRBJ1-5	AISESWGDHSNQPQH
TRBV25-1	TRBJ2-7	ASSEYKRLRYEQY
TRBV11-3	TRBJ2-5	ASSLDSDTRYQETQY
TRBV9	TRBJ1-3	ASSIGDTIY
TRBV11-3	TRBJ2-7	ASSLVASGLSSYEQY
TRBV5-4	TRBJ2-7	ASSSHSSGYEQY
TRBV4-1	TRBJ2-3	ASSQLTAGPLLANQDTQY
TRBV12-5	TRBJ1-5	ASGLAYLVIEPQH
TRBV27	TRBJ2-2	ASSLKLDSKNTGELF
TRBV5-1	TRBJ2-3	ASSLAGTSGSETQY
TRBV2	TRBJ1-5	ASSGGTGKEGNQPQH
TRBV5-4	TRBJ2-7	ASASGGWMSSGYEQY
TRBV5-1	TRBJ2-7	ASSLQAGDEQY
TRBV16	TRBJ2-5	ASSQSSPGLPQETQY
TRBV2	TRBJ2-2	ASSAGLANTGELF
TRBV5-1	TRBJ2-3	ASSTASGGGRDTQY
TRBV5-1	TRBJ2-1	ASSLSRDKNNEQF
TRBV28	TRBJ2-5	ASTGEVQY
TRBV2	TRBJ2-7	ASSMGRGGEQY
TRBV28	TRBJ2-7	ASSGGGYEQY
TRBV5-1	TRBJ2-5	ASSLGPIEETQY
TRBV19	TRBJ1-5	ASSIDRADSNQPQH
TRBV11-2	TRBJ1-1	ASSFRRLNTEAF
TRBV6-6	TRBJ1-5	ASWTWDQPQH
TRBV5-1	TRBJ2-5	ASSLRRSGGGRQETQY
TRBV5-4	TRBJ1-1	ASSLGGTVDTEAF
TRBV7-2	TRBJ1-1	ASSLGTNTEAF
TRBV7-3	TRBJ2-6	ASSYQFSGANVLT
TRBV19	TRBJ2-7	ASSIEGGDFVSEQY
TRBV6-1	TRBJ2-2	ASKRGVNTGELF
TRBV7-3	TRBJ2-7	ASSSSGNSYEQY
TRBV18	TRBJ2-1	ASSPHSGVGTPNEQF
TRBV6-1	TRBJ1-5	ASRPGTGGQPQH
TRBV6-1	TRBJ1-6	ASSDRGVSPLH
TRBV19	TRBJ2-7	ASSTGLGSYEQY
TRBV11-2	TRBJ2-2	ASSFLQANTGELF
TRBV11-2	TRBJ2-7	ASSSGPQGGEQY
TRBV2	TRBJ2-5	ASSESWRRY
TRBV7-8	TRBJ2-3	ASSLLVAATDTQY
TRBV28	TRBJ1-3	ASSQSSGNTIY
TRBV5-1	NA	ASSAGTSWTYEQY
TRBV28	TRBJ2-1	ASSLRGQGYNEQF
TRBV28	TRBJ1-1	ASCPSFGPLGTATEAF
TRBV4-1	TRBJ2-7	ASSRLPGSGEQY
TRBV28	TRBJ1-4	ASSSQGAGSANEKLF
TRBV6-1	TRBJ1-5	ASSARRRVGNQPQH
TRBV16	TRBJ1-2	ASSQSGQGALGYT
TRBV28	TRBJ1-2	ASIPGQNYGYT
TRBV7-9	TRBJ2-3	ASSSIGDTQY
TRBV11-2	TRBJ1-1	ASSLTGNTEAF
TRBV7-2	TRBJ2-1	ASSLLPGAEQF
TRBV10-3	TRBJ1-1	AISSSGQMNTEAF
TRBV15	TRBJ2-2	ATSRERSATGELF
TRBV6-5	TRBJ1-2	ASSPGTNGYT
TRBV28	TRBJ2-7	ASSFPGQALYEQY
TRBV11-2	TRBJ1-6	ASSPTLFSPLH